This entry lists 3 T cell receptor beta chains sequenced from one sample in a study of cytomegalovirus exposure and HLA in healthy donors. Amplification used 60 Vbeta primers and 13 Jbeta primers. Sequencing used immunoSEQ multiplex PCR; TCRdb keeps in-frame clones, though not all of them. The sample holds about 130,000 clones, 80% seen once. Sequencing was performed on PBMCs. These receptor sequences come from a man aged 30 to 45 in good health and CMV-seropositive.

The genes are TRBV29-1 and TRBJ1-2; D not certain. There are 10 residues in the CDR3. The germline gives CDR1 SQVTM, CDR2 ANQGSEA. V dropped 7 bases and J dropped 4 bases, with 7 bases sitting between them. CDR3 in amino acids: CSADFYGYTF. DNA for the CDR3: TGCAGCGCGGACTTCTATGGCTACACCTTC.

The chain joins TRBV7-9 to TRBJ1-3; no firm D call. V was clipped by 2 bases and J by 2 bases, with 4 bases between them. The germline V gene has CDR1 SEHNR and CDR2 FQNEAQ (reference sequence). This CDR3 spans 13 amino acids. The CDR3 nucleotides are TGTGCCAGCAGCTTACCTCCTGGAAACACCATATATTTT. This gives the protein CASSLPPGNTIYF. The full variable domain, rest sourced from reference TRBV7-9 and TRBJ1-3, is DTGVSQNPRHKITKRGQNVTFRCDPISEHNRLYWYRQTLGQGPEFLTYFQNEAQLEKSRLLSDRFSAERPKGSFSTLEIQRTEQGDSAMYLCASSLPPGNTIYFGEGSWLTVV.

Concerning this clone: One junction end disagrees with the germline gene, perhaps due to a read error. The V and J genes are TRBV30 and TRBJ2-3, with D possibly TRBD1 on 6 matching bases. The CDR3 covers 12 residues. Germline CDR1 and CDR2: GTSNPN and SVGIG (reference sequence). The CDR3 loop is CAWSLSGEGVEF. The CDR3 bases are TGTGCCTGGAGTTTGTCAGGGGAAGGGGTTGAATTT.